These 22 T cell receptor beta chains originate from one sample sequenced in a study of regulatory T cells in long-lasting Graves disease (dated by TCRdb to the early 2020s). Receptor amplification or capture employed multiplex PCR. Sequencing took place on an Illumina HiSeq 4000. TCR beta libraries were built with iRepertoire HTBI primers and Arm-PCR amplification of CDR3 regions. TCRdb ran its own pipeline on the public reads, namely fastp trimming at Q25 and MiXCR clone calling, and kept in-frame beta chains. Entries are consolidated by CDR3 protein sequence, retaining the most common genes and DNA. Across this sample there are a few hundred thousand distinct CDR3 sequences, with 21% seen only once. Together, the top ten hold about 13% of the sample. What this sample's time point label stands for: persistent/refractory GD, antithyroid drugs over 5 years with positive TRAb. For both TCR sequencing and RNA sequencing, RNA was extracted from PBMCs using TRIzol.

The source material was peripheral blood mononuclear cells (PBMCs), sampled when the disease was refractory, from a patient treated with antithyroid drugs. All receptors come from a female donor with Graves disease.

This clonotype has at least ten counts. The chain recombines TRBV5-1 with TRBJ2-4; D is perhaps TRBD2 (6 bases). Germline lookup yields CDR1 SGHRS and CDR2 YFSETQ. The CDR3 contains 14 residues. The ends were cut back, 3 bases at V and 6 bases at J, with 13 bases in the middle. The CDR3 loop reads CASSSGGGRNIQYF. The CDR3 DNA reads as TGCGCCAGCAGCTCCGGGGGTGGGAGAAACATTCAGTACTTC.

This clonotype came up many times. The chain joins TRBV30 to TRBJ1-1; tentatively, D is TRBD1 (5 bases). CDR1 and CDR2 from the germline V gene are GTSNPN and SVGIG (reference sequence). This CDR3 spans 14 amino acids. The ends were cut back, 1 base at V and 0 bases at J, with 9 bases in the middle. In DNA form, the CDR3 reads TGTGCCTGGAGTGACAGGCGCATGAACACTGAAGCTTTCTTT. This encodes CAWSDRRMNTEAFF.

This clonotype showed up just a few times. The J gene is TRBJ1-2, the V gene TRBV5-5, with a tentative D call TRBD1 (6 bases). Germline V gene sequence: CDR1 SGHKS, CDR2 YYEKEE (reference sequence). The CDR3 length is 15 residues. The V end was cut by 0 bases, the J end by 2 bases, with 11 bases between. CDR3 sequence: CASSLAGEENYGYTF. CDR3 DNA sequence: TGTGCCAGCAGCTTGGCAGGGGAGGAGAACTATGGCTACACCTTC.

This clonotype was counted ten times or more. V and J are TRBV10-3 and TRBJ1-6; D not resolved. The V end was cut by 0 bases, the J end by 5 bases, with 8 bases between. The CDR3 length is 15 residues. Per germline, CDR1 ENHRY and CDR2 SYGVKD. The DNA of the CDR3 is TGTGCCATCAGTGAGTCCGCGGAGAATAATTCACCCCTCCACTTT. Translating gives CAISESAENNSPLHF.

This sequence joins TRBV12-3 or TRBV12-4 and TRBJ1-5, with 7 bases that match TRBD1. The CDR3 is made up of 16 amino acids. V was pared by 2 bases and J by 7 bases, with 11 bases of the junction left unmatched. The CDR3 spells CASSLSRRQGEQPQHF. The CDR3 coding sequence is TGTGCCAGCAGTTTATCCCGCCGGCAGGGGGAACAGCCCCAGCATTTT.

The V gene is TRBV5-1, the J gene TRBJ2-5, with 7 bases identical to TRBD2. CDR1 is SGHRS, CDR2 YFSETQ, per germline. The trim removed 4 bases at V and 4 bases at J, leaving 1 base unmatched. This CDR3 contains 12 residues. In DNA form, the CDR3 reads TGCGCCAGCAGCGCGGGGGTAGAGACCCAGTACTTC. Amino acids: CASSAGVETQYF.

This clonotype was seen only a few times. CDR3 in DNA: TGTGCCAGCAGTGAAGAACCCCAGGGGGAAAAACTGTTTTTT. Protein sequence: CASSEEPQGEKLFF. This chain uses TRBV6-1 with TRBJ1-4; D may be TRBD1 (6 bases). The CDR3 covers 14 residues. The V end was cut by 1 base, the J end by 8 bases, with 11 bases between. CDR1 and CDR2 (germline): MNHNS, SASEGT.

This chain joins TRBV28 and TRBJ1-1, with a weak D call TRBD1 (6 bases). This CDR3 spans 12 amino acids. Germline V CDR1 and CDR2: MDHEN, SYDVKM. Trimming removed 5 bases at V and 10 bases at J, with 14 bases between. Written as DNA, the CDR3 is TGTGCCAGCAGTCCCCGGGGGCAGGTAGCTTTCTTT. It yields the protein CASSPRGQVAFF.

This clonotype was recorded at least ten times. The chain recombines TRBV11-2 with TRBJ2-5; the match to TRBD1 covers 7 bases. Trimming cost V 4 bases and J 1 base; bases outside gene matches: 6. Per germline, CDR1 SGHAT and CDR2 FQNNGV. This CDR3 has 15 amino acids. As DNA, the CDR3 is TGTGCCAGCAGCTCGGGACAGAGTCTCCAAGAGACCCAGTACTTC. It is translated as CASSSGQSLQETQYF.

V and J are TRBV20-1 and TRBJ1-1; no clear D. Germline V gene data show CDR1 as DFQATT and CDR2 as SNEGSKA (reference sequence). The CDR3 contains 15 residues. Trimming took 0 bases from V and 2 from J, leaving 13 bases between them. CDR3 sequence: CSARDEYRQNTEAFF. The CDR3 DNA sequence: TGCAGTGCTAGAGATGAGTACAGACAAAACACTGAAGCTTTCTTT.

This clonotype was counted at least ten times. The J gene is TRBJ1-2, the V gene TRBV10-3; perhaps TRBD1 as D (5 bases). This CDR3 spans 11 amino acids. Trimming took 6 bases from V and 4 from J, leaving 6 bases between them. Germline values: CDR1 ENHRY, CDR2 SYGVKD. The CDR3 reads CAISDSYGYTF. Written as DNA, the CDR3 is TGTGCCATCAGCGACAGCTATGGCTACACCTTC.

Details on this clonotype: Just one base apart from a much larger clone, this may be a read error. V and J are TRBV7-2 and TRBJ2-5; D is possibly TRBD2 (7 bases). The CDR3 totals 13 residues. The germline V gene has CDR1 SGHTA and CDR2 FQGNSA. CDR3 loop: CASQGREGETRYF. The CDR3 nucleotides are TGTGCCAGCCAAGGCAGGGAGGGGGAGACCCGGTACTTC. Using reference TRBV7-2 and TRBJ2-5 for the parts outside the CDR3, the full variable domain is GAGVSQSPSNKVTEKGKDVELRCDPISGHTALYWYRQSLGQGLEFLIYFQGNSAPDKSGLPSDRFSAERTGGSVSTLTIQRTQQEDSAVYLCASQGREGETRYFGPGTRLLVL.

The rearrangement links TRBV20-1 to TRBJ2-3; D remains unclear. The V end was cut by 6 bases, the J end by 6 bases, with 22 bases between. Germline lookup yields CDR1 DFQATT and CDR2 SNEGSKA (reference sequence). CDR3 size: 15 residues. The CDR3 region is CSARRSRSLWDTQYF. The DNA for the CDR3 is TGCAGTGCCAGAAGGTCCAGATCCCTATGGGATACGCAGTATTTT.

This chain joins TRBV7-9 and TRBJ1-1; D remains ambiguous. The CDR3 covers 13 residues. Per germline, CDR1 SEHNR and CDR2 FQNEAQ (reference sequence). V was pared by 7 bases and J by 6 bases, with 15 bases between. In DNA, the CDR3 is TGTGCCAGCACCCAACCGGGAGGGTCTGAAGCTTTCTTT. Encoded protein: CASTQPGGSEAFF.

This clonotype was recorded many times. This chain uses TRBV2 with TRBJ2-7, with TRBD2 matching over 8 bases. Unmatched junction bases numbered 2, after V lost 2 bases and J lost 2 bases. Germline CDR1 SNHLY, CDR2 FYNNEI. This CDR3 is 14 amino acids long. CDR3 residues: CASSEIAGTYEQYF. CDR3 sequence (DNA): TGTGCCAGCAGTGAAATAGCGGGAACCTACGAGCAGTACTTC.

This chain connects TRBV20-1 to TRBJ2-7, with 10 bases lining up with TRBD2. Losses at the gene ends were 3 bases for V and 2 bases for J; bases not matched to a gene: 19. Looked up from germline, CDR1 is DFQATT and CDR2 is SNEGSKA (reference sequence). This CDR3 spans 19 amino acids. The CDR3 DNA is TGCAGTGCTAGGGAGGCCCCTTCACTAATAAGCGGGAGGGCCTACGAGCAGTACTTC. As protein: CSAREAPSLISGRAYEQYF.

The rearrangement joins TRBV20-1 to TRBJ1-2; D remains ambiguous. Trimming left V 2 bases short and J 2 bases short, with 3 bases between. The germline gives CDR1 DFQATT, CDR2 SNEGSKA (reference sequence). The CDR3 length is 11 residues. For the CDR3, the DNA is TGCAGTGCTAGACTAAACTATGGCTACACCTTC. This encodes CSARLNYGYTF.

This clonotype was observed once. A much larger clonotype is one base distant, so this may be a read error. This chain links TRBV2 with TRBJ2-2; the D gene is possibly TRBD2 (6 bases). Trimming stripped 11 bases from V and 10 bases from J, with 26 bases between. CDR1 and CDR2 (germline): SNHLY, FYNNEI. The CDR3 sequence is 15 residues long. For the CDR3, the DNA is TGTGCCGGAAAGGGAGGATCCACCGCGGCCGTGGAGCTGTTTTTT. This codes for CAGKGGSTAAVELFF.

The genes are TRBV10-2 and TRBJ2-5; 13 nucleotides match TRBD2. The CDR3 consists of 14 residues. J gave up 7 bases and V 8 bases, and 7 bases lay outside the gene matches. Per the germline V gene, CDR1 is WSHSY and CDR2 is SAAADI. The CDR3 spells CASCGLAGVGTQYF. The CDR3 nucleotides read TGCGCCAGCTGTGGACTAGCGGGAGTAGGGACCCAGTACTTC.

The CDR3 nucleotides are TGCGCCAGCAGTCTTGGACAGGGGCAACCGGGGGAGCTGTTTTTT. It translates to CASSLGQGQPGELFF. The chain is built from TRBV4-1 and TRBJ2-2; 9 bases align to TRBD1. The CDR3 has 15 residues. Unmatched junction bases numbered 10, after V lost 6 bases and J lost 8 bases. Per germline, CDR1 MGHRA and CDR2 YSYEKL.

This clonotype was found many times. The chain recombines TRBV7-2 with TRBJ1-6, with unresolved D. With 1 base removed from V and 10 bases from J, the gap between germline ends came to 17 bases. Per germline, CDR1 SGHTA and CDR2 FQGNSA. CDR3 length equals 16 residues. CDR3 DNA: TGTGCCAGCAGCTTAGGCTCTTGGGCTCGGTCCTCACCCCTCCACTTT. Its translation: CASSLGSWARSSPLHF.

This clonotype was seen more than once but under ten times. This chain uses TRBV4-1 with TRBJ2-5, with 9 bases that match TRBD2. This CDR3 is 15 amino acids long. Germline V gene data show CDR1 as MGHRA and CDR2 as YSYEKL. The V gene end was trimmed by 4 bases and the J gene end by 2 bases; junction bases not matched to a gene: 5. The CDR3 protein is CASSRSSGDQETQYF. The CDR3 region has the DNA TGCGCCAGCAGCCGTTCTAGCGGGGATCAAGAGACCCAGTACTTC.